A single TCR beta chain is shown here with its context. The data belong to a study of identical twins. The CDR3 sequence is 13 residues long. The germline V and J ends were trimmed by 1 base and 4 bases, with 7 bases remaining between them. Per germline, CDR1 SGHTA and CDR2 FQGNSA. MiXCR was run by TCRdb on the 5' RACE reads, yielding one entry per CDR3 protein. The repertoire includes 640,000 or so distinct CDR3 sequences, around 6% of them detected once, and about 2% sits in the top ten. The chain recombines TRBV7-2 with TRBJ2-5; D not resolved. Input material: naive T cells sorted from blood. This TCR was recovered from a man between 18 and 29 years old in good health. CDR3: CASSLGPSETQYF. The CDR3 nucleotides are TGTGCCAGCAGCTTAGGCCCGTCAGAGACCCAGTACTTC.